Below, 23 T cell receptor gamma chains from the same sample are listed, as sequenced in a study of γδ T cells in repeated Plasmodium falciparum infection. TCRdb called clones from the multiplex PCR reads again using CATT. The data hold roughly 27,000 gamma-chain clones, with 2.5% to 3.5% observed a single time. Flow sorting of PBMC yielded separate Vgamma9/Vdelta2+ and Vdelta2-negative gammadelta T cell populations for bulk repertoire analysis. The sample consisted of gamma-delta T cells from blood. These receptors were collected from a pool of human donors (malaria-infected and uninfected, not separated).

This clone was seen a handful of times. Since a far larger clone is one base different, this is likely a read error. Because the CDR3's place on the DNA is in doubt, the DNA is left out and the CDR3 is given as listed by TCRdb. Additional DNA sequences in this sample encode the identical CDR3. The J segment was not called; the V segment is TRGV2. The CDR3 extends over 32 residues, inclusive of both ends. Germline-derived CDR1 and CDR2 are EGSNGY and YDSYNSKV. CDR3 residues: CATWDGRRIIRNSLAVEQHLLSQVSIGRIQHF.

This clone was found a few times. TCRdb pairs this DNA with a much larger clone's protein that differs at residue 11, likely a read error; the protein shown was translated from the DNA. The chain is built from TRGV9 and TRGJ1 or TRGJ2. The J gene, missing from TCRdb, was assigned here through DNA to germline matching. CDR1 and CDR2 from the germline V gene are GITISATS and ISYDGTV (reference sequence). This CDR3 has 15 amino acids. CDR3 residues: CALWEPPSNYDKKLF. As DNA, the CDR3 is TGTGCCTTGTGGGAGCCCCCCTCGAATTATGATAAGAAACTCTTT.

In regard to this clone: TCRdb's listed protein matches a much larger clone and diverges from this DNA's translation at residue 10, likely through a read error; the protein shown comes from the DNA. The chain couples TRGV3 to TRGJ1 or TRGJ2. TCRdb offers no J gene call, so here the DNA was matched to germline to obtain one. Germline V gives CDR1 VTNTFY, CDR2 YDVSTARD (reference sequence). There are 14 residues in the CDR3. The junction had 12 bases not matched to a gene; V was cut back by 1 base and J by 9 bases. The CDR3 sequence is CATWDSDWSCKKLF. CDR3 in DNA: TGTGCCACCTGGGACAGCGACTGGTCCTGTAAGAAACTCTTT.

In the case of this clone: Translating this DNA gives a protein that differs at residue 20 from the TCRdb one, which belongs to a much larger clone; a read error is likely, and the protein shown is this translation. V usage is TRGV9 and J usage is TRGJ1 or TRGJ2. In the absence of a J gene in TCRdb, the DNA was matched to germline to assign it here. The trim removed 9 bases at V and 6 bases at J, leaving 50 bases unmatched. This CDR3 comprises 25 residues. The germline V gene has CDR1 GITISATS and CDR2 ISYDGTV (reference sequence). The CDR3 region has the DNA TGTGCCTTGGATTCTTTGCGGGGCTTGTTACCTTGTAATAAGTTCGAACATGGTGCTTGTTATAAGAAACTCTTT. Amino acids: CALDSLRGLLPCNKFEHGACYKKLF.

This clone has at least ten counts. A far larger clone is only one base removed, so a read error is likely. At the DNA level, this CDR3 is encoded by other sequences in the same sample as well. The rearrangement uses TRGV9 and TRGJ1 or TRGJ2. TCRdb gives no J gene; it was assigned here by matching the DNA to germline. The V gene's germline CDR1 is GITISATS and CDR2 ISYDGTV (reference sequence). Trimming took 12 bases from V and 8 from J; bases not matched to a gene: 7. There are 9 residues in the CDR3. DNA of the CDR3: TGTGCCCTGTTGGATAAGAAACTCTTT. It codes for CALLDKKLF.

This clone was picked up many times. The TCRdb record carries a much larger clone's protein, which differs from this DNA's translation at residue 8; a read error is the likely cause, and the protein listed here is the DNA translation. The genes are TRGV9 and TRGJP. Germline V gene data show CDR1 as GITISATS and CDR2 as ISYDGTV (reference sequence). V lost 11 bases and J lost 7; bases outside the gene matches: 23. This CDR3 spans 19 amino acids. The DNA of the CDR3 is TGTGCCTGCAGCGGGAGTATAGGGGGAGGCGAGTTGGGCAAAAAAATCAAGGTATTT. Protein: CACSGSIGGGELGKKIKVF.

This clone was recorded many times. A far larger clone is a single base away, which makes a read error likely. Other nucleotide sequences from this sample produce the same CDR3. V and J are TRGV2 and TRGJ1 or TRGJ2. As TCRdb names no J gene, one was assigned here on the basis of a DNA match to germline. CDR1 is EGSNGY, CDR2 YDSYNSKV, per germline. There are 12 residues in the CDR3. As DNA, the CDR3 is TGTGCCACTTGGGACGGGCCTTATAAGAAACTCTTT. Amino acids: CATWDGPYKKLF.

This clone was picked up many times. The chain combines TRGV3 with TRGJ1 or TRGJ2. Germline CDR1 VTNTFY, CDR2 YDVSTARD (reference sequence). The CDR3 extends over 13 amino acids. Unmatched junction bases numbered 7, after V lost 2 bases and J lost 6 bases. Written as DNA, the CDR3 is TGTGCCACCTGGGACAATTGGATTTATAAGAAACTCTTT. This codes for CATWDNWIYKKLF.

Of note for this clone: TCRdb's protein, taken from a much larger clone, differs from this DNA's translation at residue 11, likely owing to a read error; the protein displayed comes from the DNA. V gene TRGV5 combines with J gene TRGJ1 or TRGJ2. TCRdb does not report a J gene; here it was assigned by matching the DNA to germline references. The ends lost 0 bases at V and 12 bases at J; junction bases unmatched: 14. The CDR3 runs to 14 residues. Germline V gene sequence: CDR1 VINAFY, CDR2 YDVSNSKD. The CDR3, as DNA: TGTGCCACCTGGGACAGGCCCCCACAGCGGAGGAAACTCTTT. Protein product: CATWDRPPQRRKLF.

Worth noting for this clone: TCRdb has a much larger clone's protein, which differs at residue 4 from the translation of this DNA, likely because of a read error; what is shown is the protein translated from the DNA. In DNA form, the CDR3 reads TGTGCCTTGCGGGGGATAATTAAGAAACTCTTT. Protein: CALRGIIKKLF. The V and J genes are TRGV9 and TRGJ1 or TRGJ2. The J gene, missing from TCRdb, was assigned here through DNA to germline matching. Per germline, CDR1 GITISATS and CDR2 ISYDGTV (reference sequence). V shed 9 bases and J 9 bases; nucleotides not matched to a gene: 11. This CDR3 is 11 amino acids long.

This clone was detected ten times or more. The chain has TRGV9 and TRGJP1. From germline, CDR1 is GITISATS and CDR2 ISYDGTV (reference sequence). CDR3 size: 16 residues. J gave up 2 bases and V 0 bases, and 6 bases lay outside the gene matches. CDR3 residues: CALWEVQVTTGWFKIF. In nucleotides, the CDR3 is TGTGCCTTGTGGGAGGTGCAAGTAACCACTGGTTGGTTCAAGATATTT.

Many counts were recorded for this clone. TCRdb shows a much larger clone's protein in place of this DNA's translation, and the two differ at residue 11, likely through a read error; the protein shown is translated from the DNA. The rearrangement uses TRGV9 and TRGJP. Germline V gives CDR1 GITISATS, CDR2 ISYDGTV (reference sequence). This CDR3 has 16 amino acids. The CDR3 spells CALWSPQELGEKIKVF. The CDR3 DNA reads TGTGCCTTGTGGAGCCCCCAAGAGTTGGGCGAAAAAATCAAGGTATTT.

This clone was observed at least ten times. The protein that TCRdb holds for this DNA derives from a much larger clone and differs from the translated DNA at residue 6, which likely indicates a read error; the protein shown here is translated from the DNA. This chain links TRGV9 with TRGJ1 or TRGJ2. CDR3 length: 13 residues. The ends lost 3 bases at V and 7 bases at J; junction bases unmatched: 9. The germline V gene encodes CDR1 GITISATS and CDR2 ISYDGTV (reference sequence). Here the CDR3 reads CALWELHKYKKLF. The CDR3 nucleotides are TGTGCCTTGTGGGAGTTGCATAAGTATAAGAAACTCTTT.

This clone was detected many times. A far larger clone is one base from this, pointing to a likely read error. The sample holds other DNA sequences that translate to the same CDR3. The V call is TRGV4, the J call TRGJ1 or TRGJ2. Per germline, CDR1 EGSTGY and CDR2 YDSYTSSV. The CDR3 spans 12 residues. CDR3 coding DNA: TGTGCCACCTGGGATGGACAATATAAGAAACTCTTC. Protein sequence: CATWDGQYKKLF.

This clone was seen ten or more times. This rearrangement joins TRGV3 to TRGJ1 or TRGJ2. J lost 3 bases, V lost 0 bases, and 5 bases had no gene match. This CDR3 is built from 14 residues. Germline-derived CDR1 and CDR2 are VTNTFY and YDVSTARD (reference sequence). The CDR3 protein is CATWDRSRYYKKLF. The CDR3 bases are TGTGCCACCTGGGACAGGTCGCGTTATTATAAGAAACTCTTT.

This clone showed up just a few times. Given a far larger clone just one base away, this is likely a sequencing read error. This sample includes further DNA sequences coding for the same CDR3. The chain combines TRGV4 with TRGJ1 or TRGJ2. TCRdb offers no J gene call, so here the DNA was matched to germline to obtain one. Germline V gene lookup returns CDR1 EGSTGY and CDR2 YDSYTSSV. V lost 4 bases and J lost 4; bases outside the gene matches: 10. The CDR3 loop spans 14 amino acids. CDR3 loop: CATWDPWSYYKKLF. The CDR3 DNA reads TGTGCCACCTGGGACCCTTGGAGCTATTATAAGAAACTCTTT.

This clone was detected many times. The chain has TRGV3 and TRGJ1 or TRGJ2. The ends lost 7 bases at V and 3 bases at J; junction bases unmatched: 0. Germline V gene sequence: CDR1 VTNTFY, CDR2 YDVSTARD (reference sequence). CDR3 size: 10 residues. This chain's CDR3 is CATCYYKKLF. The DNA for the CDR3 is TGTGCCACCTGTTATTATAAGAAACTCTTT.

Points on this clone: TCRdb lists the protein of a much larger clone for this DNA, which differs at residues 14 and 20, so this is likely a read error; the protein given here is translated from the DNA itself. The J segment was not called; the V segment is TRGV5. Germline V gene lookup returns CDR1 VINAFY and CDR2 YDVSNSKD. The CDR3 totals 32 residues. This chain's CDR3 is CATWDRRRIIRNSSAVEQHLLSQVSIGRIQHF. The CDR3, as DNA: TGTGCCACCTGGGACAGGCGAAGGATTATAAGAAACTCTTCGGCAGTGGAACAACACTTGTTGTCACAGGTAAGTATCGGAAGAATACAACATTTC.

With regard to this clone: The DNA is omitted, as the CDR3 cannot be located on it reliably, and the CDR3 follows TCRdb's listing. The CDR3 loop reads CAPGMGNFIRNSLAVEQHLLSQVSTGRIQHF. V gene TRGV4 was called; the J gene was not. The CDR3 length is 31 residues, termini included. The germline V gene has CDR1 EGSTGY and CDR2 YDSYTSSV.

With respect to this clone: This probably arose from a read error, given a far larger clone one base away. The J segment was not called; the V segment is TRGV8. The CDR3 has 14 residues. Germline loops: CDR1 VENAVY, CDR2 YDSYNSRV. CDR3 sequence: CATWDRPNYYKKLF. CDR3 in DNA: TGTGCCACCTGGGATCGACCGAATTATTATAAAAAACTCTTT.

For this clone: This is likely an artifact of a read error, given a far larger clone one base away. The J gene is uncalled and the V gene is TRGV5. The CDR3 length is 14 residues. Germline loops: CDR1 VINAFY, CDR2 YDVSNSKD. The CDR3 nucleotides read TGTGCCACCTGGGACAGGCCGTTACCTAATAAGAAACTCTTC. Translation: CATWDRPLPNKKLF.

This clone was recorded at least ten times. The same CDR3 arises from other DNA sequences in this sample as well. V and J are TRGV9 and TRGJ1 or TRGJ2. The CDR3 sequence is 14 residues long. The ends lost 3 bases at V and 0 bases at J; junction bases unmatched: 5. Germline lookup yields CDR1 GITISATS and CDR2 ISYDGTV (reference sequence). This chain's CDR3 is CALWERKNYYKKLF. The CDR3 DNA reads TGTGCCTTGTGGGAGAGGAAGAATTATTATAAGAAACTCTTT.

On this clone: One base separates it from a far larger clone, so it is likely a read error. Within the sample, other DNA sequences also encode this same CDR3. The V gene is TRGV9, but the J gene lacks a call. The CDR3 length is 9 residues. Germline loops: CDR1 GITISATS, CDR2 ISYDGTV (reference sequence). The CDR3 loop reads CALWEGGLF. The CDR3 nucleotides read TGTGCCTTGTGGGAGGGGGGTCTCTTT.